This is a list of T cell receptor beta chains from one sample in a study of CD8 T cells in Susac syndrome. TCRdb redid the calling of the immunoSEQ multiplex PCR reads with MiXCR, one entry per CDR3 protein. The table includes 140,000 to 150,000 distinct CDR3 sequences, about 95% detected once. The sequencing sample was made of CD4+ T cells from PBMCs. The receptors here all came from a human donor with multiple sclerosis. Both conserved end residues are part of each CDR3. The order of the fields is J gene, clone size, CDR3 length, D gene, V gene, CDR3 DNA, CDR3 protein. The D gene is left open where the match is weak. The size of a clone is reported for some rows only, either as once, few or many, or as a class for expanded clones.

J: TRBJ2-7; size: -; length: 15; D: -; V: TRBV3-1; DNA: TGTGCCAGCGGTCTGGGGCCCTCTTCGTCCTACGAGCAGTACTTC; CDR3: CASGLGPSSSYEQYF
J: TRBJ2-4; size: -; length: 16; D: TRBD2; V: TRBV6-1; DNA: TGTGCCAGCAGTGGAGCCGGGACTAGCAGGAAAAACATTCAGTACTTC; CDR3: CASSGAGTSRKNIQYF
J: TRBJ2-1; size: -; length: 12; D: -; V: TRBV3-1; DNA: TGTGCCAGCAGCCAAAGCCCCCATGAGCAGTTCTTC; CDR3: CASSQSPHEQFF
J: TRBJ2-5; size: once; length: 12; D: -; V: TRBV29-1; DNA: TGCAGCGTTGGGGCTGGGCAAGAGACCCAGTACTTC; CDR3: CSVGAGQETQYF
J: TRBJ1-2; size: -; length: 13; D: -; V: TRBV2; DNA: TGTGCCAGCAGTGACCGGGGCGCCTATGGCTACACCTTC; CDR3: CASSDRGAYGYTF
J: TRBJ2-2; size: -; length: 13; D: -; V: TRBV20-1; DNA: TGCAGTGCTAAAATCACAGGGTCCGGGGAGCTGTTTTTT; CDR3: CSAKITGSGELFF
J: TRBJ2-3; size: once; length: 15; D: TRBD2; V: TRBV20-1; DNA: TGCAGTGCTATTGCTACAGCGGGGGGCACAGATACGCAGTATTTT; CDR3: CSAIATAGGTDTQYF
J: TRBJ1-3; size: -; length: 15; D: -; V: TRBV4-3; DNA: TGCGCCAGCAGCCAAGGGCGGATCTCTGGAAACACCATATATTTT; CDR3: CASSQGRISGNTIYF
J: TRBJ2-7; size: -; length: 13; D: -; V: TRBV2; DNA: TGTGCCAGCACGTCAAACGGTCTCTACGAGCAGTACTTC; CDR3: CASTSNGLYEQYF
J: TRBJ2-4; size: -; length: 16; D: TRBD2; V: TRBV7-2; DNA: TGTGCCAGCAGCTTGAGCGGGGGGGCCGTCAAAAACATTCAGTACTTC; CDR3: CASSLSGGAVKNIQYF
J: TRBJ1-2; size: -; length: 12; D: TRBD1; V: TRBV6-2/TRBV6-3; DNA: TGTGCCAGCATCGACAGGGTGCGGGGCTACACCTTC; CDR3: CASIDRVRGYTF
J: TRBJ2-6; size: -; length: 16; D: -; V: TRBV5-1; DNA: TGCGCCAGCAGGAGTGGGCCTCCCACTGGGGCCAACGTCCTGACTTTC; CDR3: CASRSGPPTGANVLTF
J: TRBJ1-1; size: -; length: 14; D: TRBD1; V: TRBV7-2; DNA: TGTGCCAGCAGCTTCCGACAGGGGAACACTGAAGCTTTCTTT; CDR3: CASSFRQGNTEAFF
J: TRBJ2-1; size: once; length: 15; D: TRBD1; V: TRBV7-9; DNA: TGTGCCAGCAGCTTAGGGGACAGGGCCTACAATGAGCAGTTCTTC; CDR3: CASSLGDRAYNEQFF
J: TRBJ2-7; size: -; length: 15; D: TRBD1; V: TRBV9; DNA: TGTGCCAGCAGCGCCCAGGGGGATCCATCCTACGAGCAGTACTTC; CDR3: CASSAQGDPSYEQYF
J: TRBJ2-7; size: -; length: 15; D: -; V: TRBV12-3/TRBV12-4; DNA: TGTGCCAGCAGTCTCTTATGGGGCCTCGGCGACGAGCAGTACTTC; CDR3: CASSLLWGLGDEQYF
J: TRBJ1-5; size: -; length: 15; D: -; V: TRBV30; DNA: TGTGCCTGGAGTGTACAAAGGCTTAGCAATCAGCCCCAGCATTTT; CDR3: CAWSVQRLSNQPQHF
J: TRBJ1-2; size: -; length: 12; D: -; V: TRBV29-1; DNA: TGCAGCCTGGGGGAGAGCCACTATGGCTACACCTTC; CDR3: CSLGESHYGYTF
J: TRBJ1-5; size: -; length: 14; D: -; V: TRBV20-1; DNA: TGCAGTGCTAGTGGCCGTCGTAGCAATCAGCCCCAGCATTTT; CDR3: CSASGRRSNQPQHF
J: TRBJ2-3; size: once; length: 13; D: -; V: TRBV9; DNA: TGTGCCAGCAGCGAGGACTGGGCAGATACGCAGTATTTT; CDR3: CASSEDWADTQYF
J: TRBJ2-2; size: -; length: 14; D: -; V: TRBV6-6; DNA: TGTGCCAGCAGTTACCCTAGCAGCACCGGGGAGCTGTTTTTT; CDR3: CASSYPSSTGELFF
J: TRBJ1-6; size: once; length: 17; D: TRBD1; V: TRBV4-1; DNA: TGCGCCAGCAGCCAAGCAGGGGGACAGGGATTGAATTCACCCCTCCACTTT; CDR3: CASSQAGGQGLNSPLHF
J: TRBJ1-5; size: -; length: 13; D: -; V: TRBV28; DNA: TGTGCCAGCAGTCCTACAGGCTATCAGCCCCAGCATTTT; CDR3: CASSPTGYQPQHF
J: TRBJ2-3; size: -; length: 13; D: TRBD1; V: TRBV27; DNA: TGTGCCAGCAGTCTCAGGGGGATTGATACGCAGTATTTT; CDR3: CASSLRGIDTQYF
J: TRBJ1-2; size: -; length: 14; D: -; V: TRBV3-1; DNA: TGTGCCAGCAGCTACCTCCGGGACATATATGGCTACACCTTC; CDR3: CASSYLRDIYGYTF
J: TRBJ2-6; size: -; length: 18; D: -; V: TRBV24-1; DNA: TGTGCCACCAGTGATCCCCAGGGTCCTCGCTCTGGGGCCAACGTCCTGACTTTC; CDR3: CATSDPQGPRSGANVLTF
J: TRBJ2-3; size: -; length: 11; D: -; V: TRBV29-1; DNA: TGCAGCGTCCAATTCACAGATACGCAGTATTTT; CDR3: CSVQFTDTQYF
J: TRBJ1-1; size: -; length: 14; D: -; V: TRBV12-3/TRBV12-4; DNA: TGTGCCAGCAGTTTAATTAATTCGGCAGGGGAAGCTTTCTTT; CDR3: CASSLINSAGEAFF
J: TRBJ2-2; size: -; length: 17; D: -; V: TRBV24-1; DNA: TGTGCCACCAGTGATTTAAAGACAGTTAAATCCACCGGGGAGCTGTTTTTT; CDR3: CATSDLKTVKSTGELFF
J: TRBJ1-1; size: once; length: 13; D: -; V: TRBV30; DNA: TGTGCCTGGAGTGTACAGGCGTTCACTGAAGTTTTCTTT; CDR3: CAWSVQAFTEVFF
J: TRBJ2-7; size: -; length: 16; D: -; V: TRBV20-1; DNA: TGCAGTGCTAGAGGCGTCACAGGGAAAGCTCCCTACGAGCAGTACTTC; CDR3: CSARGVTGKAPYEQYF
J: TRBJ2-7; size: once; length: 16; D: TRBD2; V: TRBV7-2; DNA: TGTGCCAGCAGCTTAGGGGTAGCGGGAGGCGCCTACGAGCAGTACTTC; CDR3: CASSLGVAGGAYEQYF
J: TRBJ2-5; size: -; length: 15; D: TRBD2; V: TRBV20-1; DNA: TGCAGTGCTAGAGTCACCCAGCGGGGTGGGAAGACCCAGTACTTC; CDR3: CSARVTQRGGKTQYF
J: TRBJ2-1; size: -; length: 11; D: TRBD1; V: TRBV6-6; DNA: TGTGCCAGCGGACAGGGGGTCGGGCAGTTCTTC; CDR3: CASGQGVGQFF
J: TRBJ1-1; size: -; length: 12; D: -; V: TRBV29-1; DNA: TGCAGCGTTGGCCAGGGCCGGGATGAAGCTTTCTTT; CDR3: CSVGQGRDEAFF
J: TRBJ1-2; size: -; length: 14; D: TRBD1; V: TRBV27; DNA: TGTGCCAGCAGTCGGACCGGGACAGGGTATGGCTACACCTTC; CDR3: CASSRTGTGYGYTF
J: TRBJ1-1; size: -; length: 14; D: -; V: TRBV6-1; DNA: TGTGCCAGCAGTGACCTGACAGAGAACACTGAAGCTTTCTTT; CDR3: CASSDLTENTEAFF
J: TRBJ1-1; size: few; length: 13; D: -; V: TRBV5-1; DNA: TGCGCCAGCAGTGAGAATATGAACACTGAAGCTTTCTTT; CDR3: CASSENMNTEAFF
J: TRBJ1-2; size: -; length: 14; D: -; V: TRBV2; DNA: TGTGCCAGCAGTGAAGGGCGGCGGCTGTATGGCTACACCTTC; CDR3: CASSEGRRLYGYTF
J: TRBJ1-2; size: -; length: 17; D: -; V: TRBV5-5; DNA: TGTGCCAGCAGCGCCGGGGTTGTCTGGGCAGCCGAATATGGCTACACCTTC; CDR3: CASSAGVVWAAEYGYTF
J: TRBJ2-3; size: -; length: 13; D: -; V: TRBV20-1; DNA: TGCAGTGCTAGTCCGGGGAACACAGATACGCAGTATTTT; CDR3: CSASPGNTDTQYF
J: TRBJ2-3; size: -; length: 14; D: -; V: TRBV30; DNA: TGTGCCTGGAGTACCAAGGGGGTCTCGGATACGCAGTATTTT; CDR3: CAWSTKGVSDTQYF
J: TRBJ2-2; size: -; length: 16; D: -; V: TRBV14; DNA: TGTGCCAGCAGCCTTCGGACGCAGGCGAGCACCGGGGAGCTGTTTTTT; CDR3: CASSLRTQASTGELFF
J: TRBJ2-3; size: -; length: 16; D: TRBD2; V: TRBV5-1; DNA: TGCGCCAGCAGCTTAAGGACTAGCGGGGGCACAGATACGCAGTATTTT; CDR3: CASSLRTSGGTDTQYF
J: TRBJ2-1; size: once; length: 15; D: -; V: TRBV29-1; DNA: TGCAGCGTTGGATCCGCAGGAGGGTCCTACAATGAGCAGTTCTTC; CDR3: CSVGSAGGSYNEQFF